This T cell receptor beta chain stems from a study of T-cell reconstitution after alpha-beta-depleted transplantation in children (dated by TCRdb to about 2016). Regarding the study in general: T-cell immune reconstitution after TCRalphabeta/CD19-depleted allogeneic hematopoietic cell transplantation in children was quantitatively tracked in the study by means of TCR repertoire profiling.

V was cut back by 0 bases and J by 0 bases, leaving a gap of 7 bases between them. The germline V gene encodes CDR1 SGHKS and CDR2 YYEKEE (reference sequence). The CDR3 measures 15 amino acids from cysteine to phenylalanine. Only the CDR3 DNA stays, 45 bases, in frame from base 1. Overall results and qualifications from the work: The frequencies of hyperexpanded clones fell over the following months, and after one year, T-cell counts and TCRbeta diversity were mostly attributed to newly produced T cells. In some patients, the high TCRbeta diversity seen at day 60 was put down to recipient T cells and intrathymic progenitors that had survived conditioning. The apparently early alphabetaT-cell count recovery about two months after transplant was reportedly dependent on only several hundred rapidly expanded clones derived from non-depleted graft cells.

This clonotype was detected only a few times. Its target antigen remains unknown. The input lacks base qualities; no much larger clone sits a single base away. What this sample's treatment or condition label stands for: allogeneic hematopoietic cell transplantation with graft depleted of TCRalphabeta T cells and CD19 B cells. The children who served as transplant recipients had been given grafts of TCRalphabeta/CD19-depleted allogeneic hematopoietic cells. Libraries came from PCR. Sequencing was performed on an Illumina HiSeq 2500. TCR libraries were prepared with molecular barcoding, using unique molecular identifiers to normalize TCRbeta repertoire quantification. TCRdb itself trimmed the public reads at Q25 with fastp, ran MiXCR and retained productive beta chains. A single entry per CDR3 protein holds the most common genes and DNA from its merged rows. In this sample the table shows about 870,000 distinct CDR3 sequences, 15% to 20% of which occur a single time. Around 5% of the sample belongs to the ten largest clones.

Recombination connected TRBV5-5 to TRBJ1-5, with the D gene too uncertain to name. Sequencing was performed on PBMCs, mostly from graft donor cells, taken 360 days after TCRalphabeta/CD19-depleted stem cell transplant. The receptor comes from a male patient aged 10 to 17 who had a stem cell transplant for acute lymphoblastic leukemia, so the T cells may come from the graft donor. The bases read TGTGCCAGCAGCTTGGAAGACTATAGCAATCAGCCCCAGCATTTT. This is translated as CASSLEDYSNQPQHF.